A single sample is the source of the 29 T cell receptor beta chains below, sequenced in a study of blood T cell repertoires in COVID-19. Assay: immunoSEQ multiplex PCR; the TCRdb copy retains only in-frame clones and omits some. The sample records some 120,000 clones, roughly 86% being singletons. Sequenced input: peripheral blood. These receptors all come from a man aged 35 to 55 with acute or convalescent COVID-19.

In nucleotides, the CDR3 is TGCGCCAGCAGCCCGACTGTCCACTGGGGCTACACCTTC. The encoded protein is CASSPTVHWGYTF. This chain uses TRBV5-1 with TRBJ1-2; D is uncertain. V lost 4 bases and J lost 8, with 15 bases in between. Per germline, CDR1 SGHRS and CDR2 YFSETQ. This CDR3 is built from 13 residues.

This clone has just a few counts. V and J are TRBV10-3 and TRBJ1-3, with 7 bases that match TRBD1. The CDR3 totals 13 residues. Per germline, CDR1 ENHRY and CDR2 SYGVKD. The J segment lost 3 bases and the V segment lost 10 bases, leaving 6 bases of the junction unmatched. The CDR3 DNA reads TGTGCCACCCACAGGGGCGATGGAAACACCATATATTTT. As protein: CATHRGDGNTIYF.

CDR3 protein: CSVEIPNYGYTF. The CDR3 nucleotides are TGCAGCGTCGAGATTCCAAACTATGGCTACACCTTC. V usage is TRBV29-1 and J usage is TRBJ1-2; D call uncertain. The CDR3 length is 12 residues. Germline assignment: CDR1 SQVTM and CDR2 ANQGSEA. Trimming removed 6 bases at V and 2 bases at J, with 10 bases between.

The chain has TRBV4-1 and TRBJ2-7; tentative D call: TRBD2 (5 bases). The CDR3 consists of 16 residues. The V end lost 1 base, the J end lost 2 bases, and 15 bases lay between the germline ends. The germline V gene encodes CDR1 MGHRA and CDR2 YSYEKL. The DNA for the CDR3 is TGCGCCAGCAGCCAAGTAGCGTTACCGGTACCCTACGAGCAGTACTTC. Encoded protein: CASSQVALPVPYEQYF.

This clone was observed a few times. This CDR3 is CASSPRQQFDEQFF. In nucleotides, the CDR3 is TGCGCCAGCAGTCCCCGACAGCAGTTCGATGAGCAGTTCTTC. This chain joins TRBV23-1 and TRBJ2-1; tentative D call: TRBD1 (5 bases). TRBV23-1 is labeled an ORF, and its function is uncertain. Deletions cut 4 bases from V and 8 bases from J, with 15 bases between. The CDR3 runs to 14 residues.

The gene calls are TRBV7-8 and TRBJ1-5; D call uncertain. V was cut by 3 bases and J by 0 bases, with 12 bases left in between. CDR3 length: 16 amino acids. Germline CDR1 and CDR2: SGHVS and FQNEAQ. The CDR3 DNA sequence: TGTGCCAGCAGCTTTTACCACTCCGGTAGCAATCAGCCCCAGCATTTT. Encoded protein: CASSFYHSGSNQPQHF. Complete variable domain (other parts from reference TRBV7-8 and TRBJ1-5): GAGVSQSPRYKVAKRGQDVALRCDPISGHVSLFWYQQALGQGPEFLTYFQNEAQLDKSGLPSDRFFAERPEGSVSTLKIQRTQQEDSAVYLCASSFYHSGSNQPQHFGDGTRLSIL.

The DNA of the CDR3 is TGTGCCAGTAGTGAAATGTTCCAGGGGAATCAGCCCCAGCATTTT. It codes for CASSEMFQGNQPQHF. V gene TRBV19 combines with J gene TRBJ1-5; a possible D gene is TRBD1 (6 bases). This CDR3 is built from 15 residues. The germline V gene has CDR1 LNHDA and CDR2 SQIVND (reference sequence). Between the trimmed V and J ends, which lost 5 bases and 4 bases, there was a span of 15 bases.

The chain is built from TRBV6-5 and TRBJ2-1; D not resolved. Germline-derived CDR1 and CDR2 are MNHEY and SVGAGI. With 0 bases removed from V and 4 bases from J, the gap between germline ends came to 13 bases. The CDR3 runs to 16 residues. For the CDR3, the DNA is TGTGCCAGCAGTTACTCTGTGCAGGCCAATTACAATGAGCAGTTCTTC. Residues: CASSYSVQANYNEQFF.

V gene TRBV13 combines with J gene TRBJ1-1; no clear D. Trimming pared 6 bases from V and 1 base from J, leaving 9 bases between. Germline lookup yields CDR1 PRHDT and CDR2 FYEKMQ (reference sequence). There are 13 residues in the CDR3. The CDR3 DNA reads TGTGCCAGCAGTAACCCAGAGAACACTGAAGCTTTCTTT. Its translation is CASSNPENTEAFF.

This clone appeared once. This chain uses TRBV14 with TRBJ1-1; D is uncertain. The ends were cut back, 2 bases at V and 6 bases at J, with 10 bases in the middle. CDR3 length: 13 amino acids. Looked up from germline, CDR1 is SGHDN and CDR2 is FVKESK. The CDR3 here is CASSQIFLSEAFF. CDR3 nucleotide sequence: TGTGCCAGCAGCCAAATTTTTCTATCTGAAGCTTTCTTT.

The rearrangement joins TRBV9 to TRBJ2-1, with D maybe TRBD2 (5 bases). Germline CDR1 is SGDLS and CDR2 is YYNGEE. The germline V and J ends were trimmed by 0 bases and 3 bases, with 16 bases remaining between them. There are 17 residues in the CDR3. In DNA, the CDR3 is TGTGCCAGCAGCGTAGGGAGGTTAGGCAAAAGCTACAATGAGCAGTTCTTC. Translated: CASSVGRLGKSYNEQFF.

The CDR3 sequence: CASSPGQGNTGELFF. CDR3 nucleotide sequence: TGTGCCAGCAGCCCGGGACAGGGTAACACCGGGGAGCTGTTTTTT. The V gene is TRBV7-6, the J gene TRBJ2-2; 9 nucleotides line up with TRBD1. Germline assignment: CDR1 SGHVS and CDR2 FNYEAQ. The CDR3 is made up of 15 amino acids. The junction had 3 bases not matched to a gene; V was cut back by 5 bases and J by 2 bases. The full variable domain, with the rest looked up from reference TRBV7-6 and TRBJ2-2, is GAGVSQSPRYKVTKRGQDVALRCDPISGHVSLYWYRQALGQGPEFLTYFNYEAQQDKSGLPNDRFSAERPEGSISTLTIQRTEQRDSAMYRCASSPGQGNTGELFFGEGSRLTVL.

In this sample, this clone turned up once. The V gene is TRBV3-1 (or the pseudogene TRBV3-2), the J gene TRBJ2-2; a weak D match, TRBD2 (5 bases). V lost 4 bases to trimming and J lost 2 bases, with 11 bases between them. Germline-derived CDR1 and CDR2 are LGHDT and YNNKEL (reference sequence). The CDR3 sequence is 15 residues long. In DNA form, the CDR3 reads TGTGCCAGCAGCCCGAGGGAGAGAAACACCGGGGAGCTGTTTTTT. Amino acid sequence: CASSPRERNTGELFF.

This clone was seen just once. In DNA, the CDR3 is TGTGCCAGCAGCCGAAACGGGAATTATGGCTACACCTTC. This translates into CASSRNGNYGYTF. The rearrangement links TRBV27 to TRBJ1-2; D uncertain. The V and J ends lost 6 bases and 5 bases respectively, with 13 bases between them. From germline, CDR1 is MNHEY and CDR2 SMNVEV (reference sequence). This CDR3 region has 13 residues.

The J gene is TRBJ1-2, the V gene TRBV18; D not certain. The germline V gene has CDR1 KGHSH and CDR2 LQKENI. Trimming removed 0 bases from V and 7 bases from J, with 15 bases in between. The CDR3 covers 15 residues. The CDR3 protein is CASSPPLGVVGGYTF. The CDR3 coding sequence is TGTGCCAGCTCACCACCGCTCGGGGTTGTAGGTGGCTACACCTTC.

The chain is built from TRBV9 and TRBJ1-3; 10 bases align to TRBD1. The CDR3 is 15 residues long. Germline loops: CDR1 SGDLS, CDR2 YYNGEE. Losses at the gene ends were 4 bases for V and 4 bases for J; bases not matched to a gene: 5. In nucleotides, the CDR3 is TGTGCCAGCAGCCCAGACAGGGGGCGAGGAAACACCATATATTTT. This gives the protein CASSPDRGRGNTIYF.

This chain uses TRBV9 with TRBJ1-3; D is unresolved. The V gene's germline CDR1 is SGDLS and CDR2 YYNGEE. The length of the CDR3 is 15 residues. Between the trimmed V and J ends, which lost 2 bases and 2 bases, there was a span of 11 bases. The CDR3 sequence: CASSVSFGAGNTIYF. The CDR3 DNA reads TGTGCCAGCAGCGTTTCTTTCGGGGCTGGAAACACCATATATTTT.

The V gene is TRBV10-1, the J gene TRBJ2-2; 9 bases map to TRBD1. The V gene's germline CDR1 is WNHNN and CDR2 SYGVQD (reference sequence). There are 14 residues in the CDR3. The V and J ends lost 6 bases and 5 bases, in that order; junction bases with no gene match: 4. CDR3 nucleotides: TGCGCCAGCAGGGGGGACAGGGAGACCGGGGAGCTGTTTTTT. It specifies CASRGDRETGELFF.

The CDR3 DNA reads TGTGCCAGCAGCCCTGAGCGGGCAGATACGCAGTATTTT. Translation: CASSPERADTQYF. The chain uses TRBV3-1 (or the pseudogene TRBV3-2) and TRBJ2-3, with a weak D call TRBD2 (6 bases). V gave up 4 bases and J gave up 4 bases, with 9 bases separating them. Germline V gene data show CDR1 as LGHDT and CDR2 as YNNKEL (reference sequence). The CDR3 runs 13 residues.

CDR3 residues: CASARTAEANYGYTF. The CDR3 DNA reads as TGTGCCAGCGCTCGGACAGCCGAGGCTAACTATGGCTACACCTTC. The J gene is TRBJ1-2, the V gene TRBV6-5; D possibly corresponds to TRBD1 (6 bases). Trimming removed 8 bases at V and 0 bases at J, with 16 bases between. Per germline, CDR1 MNHEY and CDR2 SVGAGI. This CDR3 comprises 15 residues.

The DNA for the CDR3 is TGTGCCAGCAGCTTAGGTGGCGGGGGCACTGAAGCTTTCTTT. Its translation: CASSLGGGGTEAFF. The chain joins TRBV7-8 to TRBJ1-1; D is perhaps TRBD1 (5 bases). The CDR3 is 14 residues long. The V end was cut by 1 base, the J end by 4 bases, with 10 bases between. Looked up from germline, CDR1 is SGHVS and CDR2 is FQNEAQ.

V gene TRBV7-8 combines with J gene TRBJ2-1, with D possibly matching TRBD2 (6 bases). The CDR3 spans 15 residues. Trimming took off 2 bases at V and 8 bases at J, with 16 bases between the two ends. Germline V gene lookup returns CDR1 SGHVS and CDR2 FQNEAQ. CDR3 sequence (DNA): TGTGCCAGCAGCTTACCGGGAGACCTCGGGGATGAGCAGTTCTTC. Residues: CASSLPGDLGDEQFF.

V gene TRBV7-2 combines with J gene TRBJ1-6, with 9 bases that match TRBD1. The CDR3 extends over 15 amino acids. V lost 0 bases to trimming and J lost 8 bases; unmatched junction nucleotides: 2. Germline CDR1 is SGHTA and CDR2 is FQGNSA. The chain's CDR3 is CASSLATGGDSPLHF. The CDR3 nucleotides are TGTGCCAGCAGCTTAGCGACAGGGGGAGATTCACCCCTCCACTTT.

This clone was counted a few times. The genes are TRBV4-2 and TRBJ2-6; 7 nucleotides match TRBD1. Germline CDR1 LGHNA, CDR2 YNFKEQ. This CDR3 comprises 16 residues. The junction had 1 base not matched to a gene; V was cut back by 0 bases and J by 2 bases. This chain's CDR3 is CASSQEQGAGANVLTF. The CDR3 nucleotides are TGTGCCAGCAGCCAAGAGCAGGGGGCTGGGGCCAACGTCCTGACTTTC.

This clone appeared a single time. The chain has TRBV20-1 and TRBJ1-1; TRBD1 agrees at 8 bases. The junction had 4 bases not matched to a gene; V was cut back by 5 bases and J by 11 bases. CDR1 DFQATT and CDR2 SNEGSKA come from the germline V gene (reference sequence). The CDR3 spans 10 residues. The CDR3 is CSALDRVAFF. Here the CDR3 DNA reads TGCAGTGCTCTGGACAGGGTGGCTTTCTTT.

The chain uses TRBV3-1 (or the pseudogene TRBV3-2) and TRBJ1-5, with D uncertain. The germline V gene has CDR1 LGHDT and CDR2 YNNKEL (reference sequence). V shed 0 bases and J shed 2 bases, with 14 bases lying between them. The CDR3 consists of 17 residues. CDR3 bases: TGTGCCAGCAGCCAAGAACAGCCCTCGACGGGCAATCAGCCCCAGCATTTT. Encoded protein: CASSQEQPSTGNQPQHF.

The chain uses TRBV6-5 and TRBJ2-5; the D is unclear. With 0 bases removed from V and 1 base from J, the gap between germline ends came to 9 bases. Germline values: CDR1 MNHEY, CDR2 SVGAGI. The CDR3 is made up of 15 amino acids. The CDR3 protein is CASSYSVSPQETQYF. CDR3 sequence (DNA): TGTGCCAGCAGTTACTCGGTCAGTCCCCAAGAGACCCAGTACTTC.

The chain carries TRBV19 and TRBJ2-7; D is perhaps TRBD2 (5 bases). The CDR3 is 15 residues long. V lost 3 bases to trimming and J lost 1 base, with 13 bases between them. Germline assignment: CDR1 LNHDA and CDR2 SQIVND (reference sequence). In nucleotides, the CDR3 is TGTGCCAGTAGTATTGGGGAGACTGCGTCCTACGAGCAGTACTTC. Residues: CASSIGETASYEQYF.

This rearrangement joins TRBV4-3 to TRBJ2-7; possible D gene TRBD2, 5 bases. Looked up from germline, CDR1 is LGHNA and CDR2 is YSLEER. The ends were cut back, 0 bases at V and 3 bases at J, with 12 bases in the middle. The CDR3 extends over 15 amino acids. The CDR3 DNA follows: TGCGCCAGCAGCCAAGAGGAGGAAGGAAACTACGAGCAGTACTTC. Residues: CASSQEEEGNYEQYF.